This T cell receptor (beta chain) comes out of a study of blood T cell repertoires in COVID-19. Looking at the study overall: Samples came from the United States, Italy and Spain, spanning acute and convalescent COVID-19.

This CDR3 is built from 15 residues. V trimming: 0 bases; J trimming: 8 bases; junction bases outside the gene matches: 5. Germline CDR1 SGHNT, CDR2 YYREEE (reference sequence). TCRdb's copy holds only in-frame clones and misses some; the assay was immunoSEQ multiplex PCR. The repertoire holds 300,000 to 450,000 clones, with 75% to 90% as singletons. The V call is TRBV5-4, the J call TRBJ1-6, with TRBD1 matching over 7 bases. The sequenced sample was peripheral blood. The receptor was isolated from a young woman with acute or convalescent COVID-19. Written as DNA, the CDR3 is TGTGCCAGCAGCTTGGAAGGGGGCGAAGATTCACCCCTCCACTTT. This codes for CASSLEGGEDSPLHF. The full variable domain, in which reference TRBV5-4 and TRBJ1-6 provide the parts outside the CDR3, is ETGVTQSPTHLIKTRGQQVTLRCSSQSGHNTVSWYQQALGQGPQFIFQYYREEENGRGNFPPRFSGLQFPNYSSELNVNALELDDSALYLCASSLEGGEDSPLHFGNGTRLTVT.